Presented here are 13 T cell receptor beta chains from one specimen sequenced in a study of T cell responses to AZD1222 COVID-19 vaccine. TCRdb's copy holds only in-frame clones and misses some; the assay was immunoSEQ multiplex PCR. The sample includes around 110,000 clones, around 90% of them seen just once. The sample consisted of peripheral blood, taken 28 days after the second AZD1222 dose. The receptors were gathered from an adult who received the AZD1222 COVID-19 vaccine.

The gene calls are TRBV18 and TRBJ2-2; no clear D gene. V was clipped by 3 bases and J by 6 bases, with 11 bases between them. Germline CDR1 KGHSH, CDR2 LQKENI. This CDR3 region has 14 residues. CDR3 in amino acids: CASSPGARPGELFF. The CDR3 coding sequence is TGTGCCAGCTCACCGGGCGCGAGGCCCGGGGAGCTGTTTTTT.

The gene calls are TRBV7-2 and TRBJ2-3, with unresolved D. Germline CDR1 and CDR2: SGHTA and FQGNSA. Trimming removed 5 bases at V and 1 base at J, with 7 bases between. This CDR3 contains 13 residues. The CDR3 DNA is TGTGCCAGCAGCGCCCCGGGCACAGATACGCAGTATTTT. Amino acids: CASSAPGTDTQYF. The whole variable domain, filled in from reference TRBV7-2 and TRBJ2-3, reads GAGVSQSPSNKVTEKGKDVELRCDPISGHTALYWYRQSLGQGLEFLIYFQGNSAPDKSGLPSDRFSAERTGGSVSTLTIQRTQQEDSAVYLCASSAPGTDTQYFGPGTRLTVL.

This chain links TRBV6-5 with TRBJ2-3; D possibly corresponds to TRBD2 (6 bases). V was cut by 4 bases and J by 6 bases, with 17 bases left in between. The V gene's germline CDR1 is MNHEY and CDR2 SVGAGI. The CDR3 loop spans 15 amino acids. The CDR3, as DNA: TGTGCCAGCAGTTCCGGGGGTTTAGCCTCGGATACGCAGTATTTT. Protein: CASSSGGLASDTQYF.

V usage is TRBV20-1 and J usage is TRBJ2-1; 10 nucleotides match TRBD2. The CDR3 length is 14 residues. The J segment lost 2 bases and the V segment lost 6 bases, leaving 4 bases of the junction unmatched. Looked up from germline, CDR1 is DFQATT and CDR2 is SNEGSKA (reference sequence). The CDR3 DNA sequence: TGCAGTGCAAGTAGCGGGGGGACCTACAATGAGCAGTTCTTC. As protein: CSASSGGTYNEQFF.

The CDR3: CASSDGNTDTQYF. The CDR3 DNA reads TGCGCCAGCAGCGACGGTAACACAGATACGCAGTATTTT. The chain uses TRBV5-1 and TRBJ2-3; no definite D call. This CDR3 comprises 13 residues. Trimming removed 4 bases at V and 2 bases at J, with 8 bases between. Germline V CDR1 and CDR2: SGHRS, YFSETQ.

This clone was counted once. The CDR3 region is CASSYSGQGGPNSPLHF. The CDR3 DNA sequence: TGTGCCAGCAGTTACTCGGGACAGGGAGGACCCAATTCACCCCTCCACTTT. V and J are TRBV6-2 or TRBV6-3 and TRBJ1-6, with 9 bases identical to TRBD1. This CDR3 is built from 17 residues. Germline V gives CDR1 MNHEY, CDR2 SVGEGT. J lost 7 bases, V lost 0 bases, and 7 bases had no gene match.

This clone was seen a single time. The V and J genes are TRBV7-9 and TRBJ2-3; D may correspond to TRBD1 or TRBD2 (5 bases each). From germline, CDR1 is SEHNR and CDR2 FQNEAQ (reference sequence). The CDR3 covers 14 residues. Deletions cut 6 bases from V and 6 bases from J, with 16 bases between. The CDR3, as DNA: TGTGCCAGCAGGTCCCGGGACCCCAGGGATACGCAGTATTTT. Translating gives CASRSRDPRDTQYF.

This chain joins TRBV12-3 or TRBV12-4 and TRBJ1-1, with unresolved D. V lost 8 bases and J 4 bases, leaving 14 bases between the germline ends. The CDR3 contains 13 residues. For the CDR3, the DNA is TGTGCCAGCCTCTTAAGGGAGGGCACTGAAGCTTTCTTT. Translating gives CASLLREGTEAFF.

The V call is TRBV5-1, the J call TRBJ1-5; unclear D gene. Per the germline V gene, CDR1 is SGHRS and CDR2 is YFSETQ. V lost 4 bases and J 3 bases, leaving 17 bases between the germline ends. The CDR3 consists of 16 residues. Written as DNA, the CDR3 is TGCGCCAGCAGCCCCGGCCTTGAGCCGGACAATCAGCCCCAGCATTTT. Encoded protein: CASSPGLEPDNQPQHF.

This clone was counted once. This chain uses TRBV12-3 or TRBV12-4 with TRBJ1-1; a weak D match, TRBD1 (5 bases). Trimming left V 5 bases short and J 8 bases short, with 9 bases between. There are 11 residues in the CDR3. The CDR3 loop is CASSLGAEAFF. For the CDR3, the DNA is TGTGCCAGCAGTCTTGGGGCCGAAGCTTTCTTT.

The rearrangement links TRBV19 to TRBJ2-7, with D maybe TRBD2 (6 bases). The CDR3 is 13 amino acids. Looked up from germline, CDR1 is LNHDA and CDR2 is SQIVND (reference sequence). The V end was cut by 4 bases, the J end by 0 bases, with 7 bases between. The CDR3 DNA reads as TGTGCCAGTAGTAGCGGGAACTCCTACGAGCAGTACTTC. Protein: CASSSGNSYEQYF.

The sample holds a few counts of this clone. This chain joins TRBV29-1 and TRBJ1-2; D may be TRBD1 (5 bases). Between the trimmed V and J ends, which lost 6 bases and 3 bases, there was a span of 11 bases. Germline assignment: CDR1 SQVTM and CDR2 ANQGSEA. This CDR3 spans 12 amino acids. The CDR3 coding sequence is TGCAGCGTGTCGGACATTGACTATGGCTACACCTTC. This codes for CSVSDIDYGYTF.

The chain links TRBV5-1 to TRBJ2-3; D might be TRBD1 or TRBD2, each matching 7 bases. Germline lookup yields CDR1 SGHRS and CDR2 YFSETQ. This CDR3 is 15 amino acids long. V was shortened by 0 bases and J by 6 bases, with 14 bases between the two germline ends. CDR3 bases: TGCGCCAGCAGCTTGGCGTCAGGGGGGGCGGATACGCAGTATTTT. Protein product: CASSLASGGADTQYF.